The sequence of this T cell receptor beta chain was determined in a study of cytomegalovirus exposure and HLA in healthy donors. In the case of this clone: Its antigen is not identified.

The table came from immunoSEQ multiplex PCR; TCRdb's copy has only in-frame clones and leaves some out. Here the sample spans about 78,000 clones, about 96% being singletons. Whole-study results and caveats: The study recorded 150 to 200 TCR beta chains that were cytomegalovirus-associated.

The CDR3 loop spans 15 amino acids. In germline, CDR1 is PRHDT, CDR2 FYEKMQ (reference sequence). V dropped 2 bases and J dropped 0; count of bases not matched to a gene: 2. Source material: PBMCs. The sequence was collected from a man younger than 35 in good health and CMV-seropositive. The J gene is TRBJ2-7, the V gene TRBV13; TRBD2 aligns across 9 bases. For the CDR3, the DNA is TGTGCCAGCAGCTTAACGCGGGAGGGCTCCTACGAGCAGTACTTC. It specifies CASSLTREGSYEQYF.